The next 27 T cell receptor beta chains were all read from a single sample in a study of CD8 T cells in ankylosing spondylitis. TCRdb independently ran MiXCR on the 5' RACE reads; one entry per CDR3 protein. Here the sample spans around 150,000 distinct CDR3 sequences, 15% to 20% being singletons. Sequencing was carried out using blood, either unsorted or a sorted T cell fraction (not recorded which). The origin of the receptors is a male donor with ankylosing spondylitis or in good health (not recorded which).

This clonotype counts as medium-sized. This chain joins TRBV29-1 and TRBJ1-1; no firm D call. Germline CDR1 and CDR2: SQVTM and ANQGSEA. V was pared by 5 bases and J by 0 bases, with 10 bases between. CDR3 size: 13 residues. The CDR3 DNA sequence: TGCAGCGTTACAGCCCTAATGAACACTGAAGCTTTCTTT. This sequence encodes CSVTALMNTEAFF.

The table lists this clonotype with many counts. The chain recombines TRBV5-6 with TRBJ1-2, with no clear D. V shed 0 bases and J shed 7 bases, with 10 bases lying between them. Germline V gene sequence: CDR1 SGHDT, CDR2 YYEEEE. This CDR3 has 13 amino acids. This chain's CDR3 is CASSLARKRGYTF. DNA for the CDR3: TGTGCCAGCAGCTTGGCGCGAAAACGTGGCTACACCTTC.

The table lists this clonotype with many counts. The V gene is TRBV27, the J gene TRBJ1-1; D may be TRBD1 (5 bases). Between the trimmed V and J ends, which lost 9 bases and 1 base, there was a span of 21 bases. The CDR3 runs 16 residues. Germline CDR1 MNHEY, CDR2 SMNVEV (reference sequence). The CDR3 protein is CARVGEPTSSNTEAFF. The CDR3 DNA sequence: TGTGCCAGGGTAGGGGAACCCACCAGTTCGAACACTGAAGCTTTCTTT.

This clonotype showed up just a few times. This sequence may be a read error, since a much larger clone differs from it by one base. The chain recombines TRBV9 with TRBJ2-2, with D uncertain. The CDR3 length is 13 residues. Germline CDR1 is SGDLS and CDR2 is YYNGEE. V was clipped by 4 bases and J by 6 bases, with 10 bases between them. The CDR3 loop reads CASSPFLAGELFF. CDR3 nucleotides: TGTGCCAGCAGCCCCTTCTTGGCCGGGGAGCTGTTTTTT.

This clonotype was recorded a few times. The rearrangement links TRBV2 to TRBJ1-2; D uncertain. The CDR3 spans 16 residues. Per the germline V gene, CDR1 is SNHLY and CDR2 is FYNNEI. V dropped 2 bases and J dropped 0 bases, with 13 bases sitting between them. The chain's CDR3 is CASSEIGGFSNYGYTF. DNA for the CDR3: TGTGCCAGCAGTGAAATCGGCGGCTTCTCTAACTATGGCTACACCTTC.

The table lists this clonotype with many counts. V usage is TRBV20-1 and J usage is TRBJ2-3; 12 nucleotides match TRBD2. Losses at the gene ends were 5 bases for V and 3 bases for J; bases not matched to a gene: 3. Germline CDR1 and CDR2: DFQATT and SNEGSKA (reference sequence). The CDR3 is 14 residues long. The CDR3 sequence: CSAPGTSGTDTQYF. The CDR3 DNA reads TGCAGTGCTCCCGGGACTAGCGGGACAGATACGCAGTATTTT.

This chain joins TRBV3-1 and TRBJ1-2; D uncertain. This CDR3 has 17 amino acids. Trimming left V 4 bases short and J 4 bases short, with 22 bases between. CDR1 is LGHDT, CDR2 YNNKEL, per germline (reference sequence). The CDR3 sequence: CASSPTAMTRGSYGYTF. In DNA form, the CDR3 reads TGTGCCAGCAGCCCCACCGCGATGACTAGAGGGAGCTATGGCTACACCTTC.

This clonotype was found a few times. This sequence joins TRBV5-6 and TRBJ2-7; D gene unclear. Trimming pared 3 bases from V and 3 bases from J, leaving 4 bases between. CDR3 length equals 11 residues. Germline V CDR1 and CDR2: SGHDT, YYEEEE. CDR3 in amino acids: CASSWNYEQYF. The DNA for the CDR3 is TGTGCCAGCAGCTGGAACTACGAGCAGTACTTC.

This clonotype was counted a few times. The J gene is TRBJ2-3, the V gene TRBV4-2, with 7 bases identical to TRBD2. CDR3 length equals 16 residues. Germline V gives CDR1 LGHNA, CDR2 YNFKEQ. V gave up 0 bases and J gave up 6 bases; unmatched junction bases: 9. The CDR3 DNA reads as TGTGCCAGCAGCCAAGAAGCTAGCGGCATCCGGGATACGCAGTATTTT. Its translation is CASSQEASGIRDTQYF.

This chain connects TRBV28 to TRBJ1-2, with 9 positions matching TRBD1. The CDR3 totals 15 residues. Germline loops: CDR1 MDHEN, CDR2 SYDVKM. The trim removed 6 bases at V and 5 bases at J, leaving 10 bases unmatched. For the CDR3, the DNA is TGTGCCAGCAGCCCAGACTTGGGACAGGGTTATGGCTACACCTTC. It translates to CASSPDLGQGYGYTF.

This clonotype has a count of ten or more. The chain links TRBV5-6 to TRBJ1-1; D ambiguous. CDR1 SGHDT and CDR2 YYEEEE come from the germline V gene. Deletions cut 0 bases from V and 5 bases from J, with 14 bases between. This CDR3 is built from 15 residues. The CDR3 sequence: CASSLVAAGMTEAFF. Here the CDR3 DNA reads TGTGCCAGCAGCTTGGTCGCGGCGGGGATGACTGAAGCTTTCTTT.

This clonotype has more than one count but fewer than ten. The chain couples TRBV18 to TRBJ2-6; the D is unclear. V was cut by 0 bases and J by 4 bases, with 10 bases left in between. CDR1 is KGHSH and CDR2 is LQKENI in the germline V gene. There are 16 residues in the CDR3. Here the CDR3 DNA reads TGTGCCAGCTCACCACCGGTGGGCTCAGGGGCCAACGTCCTGACTTTC. It translates to CASSPPVGSGANVLTF.

A few counts support this clonotype. The rearrangement links TRBV20-1 to TRBJ2-5, with a weak D call TRBD1 (5 bases). Trimming shortened V by 4 bases and J by 7 bases, and 16 bases separated the two germline ends. Germline CDR1 and CDR2: DFQATT and SNEGSKA (reference sequence). The CDR3 runs to 13 residues. CDR3 nucleotides: TGCAGTGCTACGTTCGACAGTCATGGGACCCAGTACTTC. Translated, it gives CSATFDSHGTQYF.

The rearrangement joins TRBV28 to TRBJ2-5; D gene unclear. The germline gives CDR1 MDHEN, CDR2 SYDVKM. Deletions cut 2 bases from V and 3 bases from J, with 7 bases between. This CDR3 spans 13 amino acids. The CDR3 loop reads CASSLAEEETQYF. CDR3 sequence (DNA): TGTGCCAGCAGTTTAGCAGAAGAAGAGACCCAGTACTTC.

The sample holds a few counts of this clonotype. This chain uses TRBV28 with TRBJ1-5, with D tentatively TRBD1 (5 bases). V was trimmed by 8 bases and J by 1 base, leaving 21 bases between them. The CDR3 totals 17 residues. Germline V gives CDR1 MDHEN, CDR2 SYDVKM. For the CDR3, the DNA is TGTGCCAGCTCCCCCCCGCAGGGCTGGGGAAGCAATCAGCCCCAGCATTTT. This gives the protein CASSPPQGWGSNQPQHF.

The chain couples TRBV25-1 to TRBJ2-2, with 14 bases matching TRBD2. The germline V gene has CDR1 MGHDK and CDR2 SYGVNS. CDR3 length equals 18 residues. J lost 4 bases, V lost 5 bases, and 9 bases had no gene match. CDR3 amino acids: CASSLPRLAGGGTGELFF. DNA of the CDR3: TGTGCCAGCAGTCTCCCCAGACTAGCGGGAGGGGGCACCGGGGAGCTGTTTTTT.

The chain joins TRBV5-4 to TRBJ2-2; D call uncertain. The V gene lost 6 bases and the J gene lost 7 bases, with 7 bases spanning the gap. CDR1 is SGHNT and CDR2 is YYREEE in the germline V gene (reference sequence). The CDR3 contains 11 residues. The CDR3 spells CASTLGGELFF. For the CDR3, the DNA is TGTGCCAGCACCCTGGGCGGGGAGCTGTTTTTT.

This clonotype was seen only a few times. The gene calls are TRBV11-2 and TRBJ2-1; no firm D call. Germline-derived CDR1 and CDR2 are SGHAT and FQNNGV. Between the trimmed V and J ends, which lost 6 bases and 5 bases, there was a span of 17 bases. CDR3 length equals 15 residues. The CDR3 region has the DNA TGTGCCAGCAGTCATCCTCCCCCACGGGACAATGAGCAGTTCTTC. Translation gives CASSHPPPRDNEQFF.

This clonotype occurred many times. The genes are TRBV7-9 and TRBJ1-1; no firm D call. Per the germline V gene, CDR1 is SEHNR and CDR2 is FQNEAQ (reference sequence). Trimming pared 7 bases from V and 1 base from J, leaving 13 bases between. The CDR3 spans 14 residues. CDR3 amino acids: CASNPSQSNTEAFF. The CDR3 DNA reads as TGTGCCAGCAACCCCTCGCAGTCGAACACTGAAGCTTTCTTT.

For this clonotype: It may be a read error: a sequence one base away is much more abundant. The chain uses TRBV5-5 and TRBJ2-1, with 7 bases lining up with TRBD2. Per germline, CDR1 SGHKS and CDR2 YYEKEE (reference sequence). The CDR3 is 13 residues long. The CDR3 is CVSSFWEGNEQFF. The CDR3 DNA sequence: TGTGTCAGCAGCTTCTGGGAGGGGAATGAGCAGTTCTTC.

This clonotype was observed many times. V gene TRBV18 combines with J gene TRBJ2-4, with D unresolved. V lost 6 bases, J lost 3 bases, and 6 bases lay in between. The CDR3 is made up of 12 amino acids. Germline V gene sequence: CDR1 KGHSH, CDR2 LQKENI. Here the CDR3 DNA reads TGTGCCAGCTCGCCTGGCAAAAACATTCAGTACTTC. The encoded protein is CASSPGKNIQYF.

This clonotype occurred many times. V usage is TRBV5-1 and J usage is TRBJ2-3, with D maybe TRBD1 (6 bases). Germline-derived CDR1 and CDR2 are SGHRS and YFSETQ. Trimming removed 4 bases at V and 6 bases at J, with 21 bases between. The CDR3 runs 16 residues. Written as DNA, the CDR3 is TGCGCCAGCAGCGATTCCGGGACACCGGGGCAGGATACGCAGTATTTT. Translating it yields CASSDSGTPGQDTQYF.

V and J are TRBV4-1 and TRBJ2-6, with TRBD1 as a possible D gene (5 bases). Germline V lookup: CDR1 MGHRA, CDR2 YSYEKL. The CDR3 sequence is 19 residues long. With 4 bases removed from V and 0 bases from J, the gap between germline ends came to 19 bases. The CDR3 DNA follows: TGCGCCAGCAGCCGACCCCATGAAGGGGAATACTCTGGGGCCAACGTCCTGACTTTC. Translation gives CASSRPHEGEYSGANVLTF.

This chain uses TRBV7-9 with TRBJ2-3, with 7 bases aligning to TRBD2. Germline CDR1 is SEHNR and CDR2 is FQNEAQ (reference sequence). This CDR3 is built from 13 residues. The J segment lost 6 bases and the V segment lost 2 bases, leaving 2 bases of the junction unmatched. The CDR3 region is CASSLPGGDTQYF. The CDR3 DNA reads as TGTGCCAGCAGCTTACCCGGGGGGGATACGCAGTATTTT.

This clonotype was observed many times. The genes are TRBV5-1 and TRBJ2-1; TRBD2 agrees at 7 bases. V shed 4 bases and J 8 bases; nucleotides not matched to a gene: 15. This CDR3 contains 16 residues. Per germline, CDR1 SGHRS and CDR2 YFSETQ. CDR3 region: CASSRAGGSFLDEQFF. Written as DNA, the CDR3 is TGCGCCAGCAGCCGGGCTGGCGGGAGCTTTCTCGATGAGCAGTTCTTC. The entire variable domain, with the rest obtained from reference TRBV5-1 and TRBJ2-1, is as follows: KAGVTQTPRYLIKTRGQQVTLSCSPISGHRSVSWYQQTPGQGLQFLFEYFSETQRNKGNFPGRFSGRQFSNSRSEMNVSTLELGDSALYLCASSRAGGSFLDEQFFGPGTRLTVL.

This clonotype has a handful of counts. The rearrangement uses TRBV5-1 and TRBJ2-6; 8 bases agree with TRBD1. CDR3 length equals 14 residues. Germline trimming cut 7 bases from V and 6 bases from J; bases unmatched to any gene: 6. Per the germline V gene, CDR1 is SGHRS and CDR2 is YFSETQ. The CDR3 DNA sequence: TGCGCCAGCCAGGGGGCGGATTTGGCCAACGTCCTGACTTTC. It specifies CASQGADLANVLTF.

Ten or more counts support this clonotype. The rearrangement joins TRBV5-1 to TRBJ2-3, with D maybe TRBD2 (5 bases). The germline V gene has CDR1 SGHRS and CDR2 YFSETQ. The ends were cut back, 0 bases at V and 0 bases at J, with 8 bases in the middle. The CDR3 loop spans 15 amino acids. CDR3 DNA: TGCGCCAGCAGCTTGGCGGGAATTAGCACAGATACGCAGTATTTT. It encodes CASSLAGISTDTQYF.